Shown below are 24 T cell receptor beta chains from a single sample sequenced in a study of blood T cell repertoires in COVID-19. Repertoires were generated with immunoSEQ multiplex PCR, while TCRdb's copy carries only in-frame clones and drops some. The sample has roughly 80,000 clones; around nine tenths are singletons. The sequenced material came from peripheral blood. The receptors were sampled from a woman aged 80 or over with active or convalescent COVID-19.

This clone appeared once. The rearrangement links TRBV4-3 to TRBJ2-3, with 7 positions matching TRBD1. Losses at the gene ends were 1 base for V and 8 bases for J; bases not matched to a gene: 9. CDR3 length: 15 amino acids. CDR1 and CDR2 (germline): LGHNA, YSLEER. The CDR3 nucleotides read TGCGCCAGCAGCCAAGGGGACAGTCCCCGGGTTACGCAGTATTTT. It translates to CASSQGDSPRVTQYF.

This clone was observed a handful of times. The chain recombines TRBV2 with TRBJ2-7; a possible D gene is TRBD1 (5 bases). This CDR3 region has 13 residues. The V gene lost 3 bases and the J gene lost 6 bases, with 12 bases spanning the gap. Germline V gives CDR1 SNHLY, CDR2 FYNNEI. Here the CDR3 reads CASSESARGEQYF. CDR3 sequence (DNA): TGTGCCAGCAGTGAGTCTGCTAGGGGCGAGCAGTACTTC.

The genes are TRBV24-1 and TRBJ2-1, with TRBD2 matching over 9 bases. The CDR3 is made up of 15 amino acids. V shed 2 bases and J 9 bases; nucleotides not matched to a gene: 7. Germline CDR1 is KGHDR and CDR2 is SFDVKD. The CDR3 sequence: CATSDWGTSSTEQFF. CDR3 bases: TGTGCCACCAGTGATTGGGGGACTAGCTCCACTGAGCAGTTCTTC.

The J gene is TRBJ2-7, the V gene TRBV28; D gene uncertain. This CDR3 spans 11 amino acids. Per germline, CDR1 MDHEN and CDR2 SYDVKM. V lost 7 bases and J 3 bases, leaving 7 bases between the germline ends. The CDR3 DNA sequence: TGTGCCAGCAACAAATACTACGAGCAGTACTTC. It translates to CASNKYYEQYF.

This clone showed up just a few times. The chain carries TRBV4-1 and TRBJ1-5; D call uncertain. The germline V gene encodes CDR1 MGHRA and CDR2 YSYEKL. The CDR3 sequence is 15 residues long. V was trimmed by 1 base and J by 4 bases, leaving 11 bases between them. The CDR3 sequence is CASSQGLASNQPQHF. CDR3 nucleotides: TGCGCCAGCAGCCAAGGACTAGCCAGTAATCAGCCCCAGCATTTT.

This sequence joins TRBV28 and TRBJ2-7, with 8 bases matching TRBD1. CDR1 and CDR2 from the germline V gene are MDHEN and SYDVKM. The J segment lost 7 bases and the V segment lost 7 bases, leaving 6 bases of the junction unmatched. This CDR3 is built from 12 residues. This CDR3 is CASTGGAGEQYF. The CDR3 bases are TGTGCCAGCACAGGGGGCGCGGGTGAGCAGTACTTC. Together with reference TRBV28 and TRBJ2-7, the CDR3 gives the full variable domain: DVKVTQSSRYLVKRTGEKVFLECVQDMDHENMFWYRQDPGLGLRLIYFSYDVKMKEKGDIPEGYSVSREKKERFSLILESASTNQTSMYLCASTGGAGEQYFGPGTRLTVT.

The chain combines TRBV15 with TRBJ1-3, with 7 bases identical to TRBD1. Trimming removed 0 bases from V and 1 base from J; junction bases left unmatched: 6. The CDR3 runs 17 residues. Germline-derived CDR1 and CDR2 are LNHNV and YYDKDF (reference sequence). The CDR3 here is CATSRDRRGRSGNTIYF. In DNA, the CDR3 is TGTGCCACCAGCAGAGATCGCAGGGGGAGGTCTGGAAACACCATATATTTT.

The rearrangement links TRBV7-8 to TRBJ2-1; possibly TRBD1 for D (6 bases). The CDR3 is made up of 16 amino acids. Per germline, CDR1 SGHVS and CDR2 FQNEAQ. Between the trimmed V and J ends, which lost 2 bases and 3 bases, there was a span of 14 bases. The CDR3 is CASSLFRGASYNEQFF. The CDR3 region has the DNA TGTGCCAGCAGCTTATTCAGGGGCGCTAGCTACAATGAGCAGTTCTTC.

The rearrangement uses TRBV28 and TRBJ2-7; a weak D match, TRBD1 (5 bases). The germline V and J ends were trimmed by 9 bases and 1 base, with 16 bases remaining between them. Looked up from germline, CDR1 is MDHEN and CDR2 is SYDVKM. CDR3 length: 14 residues. Written as DNA, the CDR3 is TGTGCCAGTAAAGGTCGGGCAGGGTCCTACGAGCAGTACTTC. It translates to CASKGRAGSYEQYF.

V is TRBV24-1 and J is TRBJ2-1; 8 nucleotides agree with TRBD1. V shed 4 bases and J 0 bases; nucleotides not matched to a gene: 10. CDR3 length equals 18 residues. The germline V gene has CDR1 KGHDR and CDR2 SFDVKD. CDR3 nucleotide sequence: TGTGCCACCAGTGACCCCGCGCACGACAGGGGCTCCTACAATGAGCAGTTCTTC. Its translation is CATSDPAHDRGSYNEQFF.

The chain has TRBV5-1 and TRBJ1-2; 7 bases fit TRBD1. This CDR3 is built from 15 residues. V shed 4 bases and J 2 bases; nucleotides not matched to a gene: 8. Germline V gives CDR1 SGHRS, CDR2 YFSETQ. The CDR3 DNA follows: TGCGCCAGCAGCACCCGACAGGGAGCAAACTATGGCTACACCTTC. It translates to CASSTRQGANYGYTF.

The J gene is TRBJ1-5, the V gene TRBV6-5; D unresolved. The CDR3 runs 14 residues. Deletions cut 9 bases from V and 6 bases from J, with 18 bases between. Germline CDR1 and CDR2: MNHEY and SVGAGI. The CDR3 coding sequence is TGTGCCAGTGACCCCGACTCCTTAGGTCAGCCCCAGCATTTT. The encoded protein is CASDPDSLGQPQHF.

The table lists this clone with a few counts. The J gene is TRBJ2-1, the V gene TRBV6-2 or TRBV6-3; 11 positions agree with TRBD2. The CDR3 sequence is 15 residues long. Trimming removed 2 bases from V and 6 bases from J; junction bases left unmatched: 3. Germline CDR1 and CDR2: MNHEY and SVGEGT. CDR3 residues: CASSYPSGGFNEQFF. CDR3 sequence (DNA): TGTGCCAGCAGTTACCCTAGCGGGGGGTTCAATGAGCAGTTCTTC.

The genes are TRBV28 and TRBJ1-2; 8 bases agree with TRBD1. Germline V lookup: CDR1 MDHEN, CDR2 SYDVKM. This CDR3 comprises 13 residues. Unmatched junction bases numbered 9, after V lost 7 bases and J lost 8 bases. CDR3 nucleotide sequence: TGTGCCAGCACCACTAGGACAGGGACGGGCTACACCTTC. This translates into CASTTRTGTGYTF.

This chain connects TRBV28 to TRBJ2-3, with D hard to call. This CDR3 is 14 amino acids long. Trimming stripped 3 bases from V and 1 base from J, with 8 bases between. CDR1 is MDHEN and CDR2 is SYDVKM in the germline V gene. As DNA, the CDR3 is TGTGCCAGCAGTTTCTTGTCAGGCACAGATACGCAGTATTTT. Translated: CASSFLSGTDTQYF.

The chain has TRBV28 and TRBJ1-6; TRBD1 matches 7 bases. The CDR3 spans 15 residues. V lost 5 bases to trimming and J lost 4 bases; unmatched junction nucleotides: 5. CDR1 and CDR2 (germline): MDHEN, SYDVKM. CDR3 loop: CASSLPGQYNSPLHF. In nucleotides, the CDR3 is TGTGCCAGCAGTCTCCCGGGACAGTATAATTCACCCCTCCACTTT.

The chain carries TRBV6-2 or TRBV6-3 and TRBJ2-7, with a tentative D call TRBD1 (5 bases). From germline, CDR1 is MNHEY and CDR2 SVGEGT. The CDR3 is 14 residues long. V lost 2 bases to trimming and J lost 6 bases, with 14 bases between them. In DNA form, the CDR3 reads TGTGCCAGCAGTTACGTGGCAGGGTCGATCGAGCAGTACTTC. Amino acid sequence: CASSYVAGSIEQYF.

The chain employs TRBV5-5 and TRBJ2-1; possibly TRBD2 for D (6 bases). Looked up from germline, CDR1 is SGHKS and CDR2 is YYEKEE (reference sequence). Between the trimmed V and J ends, which lost 0 bases and 1 base, there was a span of 8 bases. The CDR3 is 15 residues long. The DNA of the CDR3 is TGTGCCAGCAGCTTGGTTGCGGGATCCTACAATGAGCAGTTCTTC. Amino acid sequence: CASSLVAGSYNEQFF.

The V and J genes are TRBV27 and TRBJ2-1; 7 nucleotides match TRBD2. Germline V gene data show CDR1 as MNHEY and CDR2 as SMNVEV (reference sequence). V trimming: 0 bases; J trimming: 4 bases; junction bases outside the gene matches: 6. The CDR3 runs 16 residues. This chain's CDR3 is CASSLSSGTRYNEQFF. The CDR3 DNA sequence: TGTGCCAGCAGTTTATCCAGCGGGACGAGGTACAATGAGCAGTTCTTC.

The chain is built from TRBV19 and TRBJ2-7, with D perhaps matching TRBD2 (6 bases). The germline CDR1 and CDR2 sequences are LNHDA and SQIVND (reference sequence). The V gene lost 5 bases and the J gene lost 3 bases, with 14 bases spanning the gap. This CDR3 comprises 14 residues. The CDR3 nucleotides are TGTGCCAGTAGTGCGGCTAGCGAAGGCTACGAGCAGTACTTC. It translates to CASSAASEGYEQYF.

The chain carries TRBV2 and TRBJ1-2; TRBD1 matches 10 bases. V was clipped by 10 bases and J by 7 bases; unmatched bases: 9. This CDR3 spans 13 amino acids. Per the germline V gene, CDR1 is SNHLY and CDR2 is FYNNEI. As DNA, the CDR3 is TGTGCCACCGCCGGGACAGGGGATCGTGGCTACACCTTC. Translation: CATAGTGDRGYTF.

The gene calls are TRBV19 and TRBJ1-2; D perhaps matches TRBD1 (6 bases). The CDR3 is 13 amino acids. V gave up 4 bases and J gave up 6 bases, with 12 bases separating them. Looked up from germline, CDR1 is LNHDA and CDR2 is SQIVND (reference sequence). This CDR3 is CASSRRTVDGYTF. The CDR3 DNA is TGTGCCAGTAGTAGACGGACAGTGGATGGCTACACCTTC.

CDR3 DNA sequence: TGTGCCTGGAGTGTTATGGGAGGGTCTCCTAATGAAAAACTGTTTTTT. Translating gives CAWSVMGGSPNEKLFF. The chain joins TRBV30 to TRBJ1-4; no definite D call. The V gene's germline CDR1 is GTSNPN and CDR2 SVGIG (reference sequence). The V and J ends lost 0 bases and 3 bases respectively, with 14 bases between them. CDR3 size: 16 residues.

V and J are TRBV2 and TRBJ1-1; possibly TRBD1 for D (6 bases). Germline CDR1 SNHLY, CDR2 FYNNEI. The CDR3 has 15 amino acids. V was shortened by 7 bases and J by 1 base, with 16 bases between the two germline ends. CDR3 loop: CASTPRTATNTEAFF. The CDR3 DNA reads as TGTGCCAGCACCCCTAGGACAGCAACGAACACTGAAGCTTTCTTT.